This entry lists 10 T cell receptor beta chains sequenced from one sample in a study of T cells in Graves' hyperthyroidism and ophthalmopathy. The CDR3 regions of TCR beta were amplified from RNA transcripts. HTBI primers were employed in a first-round RT-PCR of the TCR CDR3. TCRdb analysed the multiplex PCR reads with MiXCR anew, one entry per CDR3 protein. The table lists a few hundred thousand distinct CDR3 sequences, approximately 19% of them singletons. Sequenced: blood. The receptors were gathered from a woman aged 18-30 years with Graves' hyperthyroidism.

This clonotype was detected ten times or more. The chain joins TRBV6-5 to TRBJ2-7; possible D gene TRBD1, 6 bases. This CDR3 spans 15 amino acids. V was shortened by 2 bases and J by 0 bases, with 11 bases between the two germline ends. Germline V gene lookup returns CDR1 MNHEY and CDR2 SVGAGI. CDR3 region: CASSYGGHSSYEQYF. CDR3 DNA: TGTGCCAGCAGTTACGGGGGACACAGCTCCTACGAGCAGTACTTC.

The chain couples TRBV6-2 or TRBV6-3 to TRBJ2-7; TRBD2 aligns across 8 bases. The length of the CDR3 is 16 residues. Germline-derived CDR1 and CDR2 are MNHEY and SVGEGT. The J segment lost 6 bases and the V segment lost 5 bases, leaving 15 bases of the junction unmatched. CDR3: CASSLRAGAPSGEQYF. CDR3 nucleotides: TGTGCCAGCAGTCTTCGAGCGGGGGCCCCCTCCGGCGAGCAGTACTTC.

The table lists this clonotype with many counts. The chain combines TRBV5-5 with TRBJ2-5; D may correspond to TRBD1 or TRBD2 (5 bases each). The V end was cut by 2 bases, the J end by 1 base, with 9 bases between. The CDR3 has 14 residues. From germline, CDR1 is SGHKS and CDR2 YYEKEE (reference sequence). The CDR3 protein is CASSFGAAQETQYF. The CDR3 region has the DNA TGTGCCAGCAGCTTCGGGGCGGCCCAAGAGACCCAGTACTTC.

This clonotype showed up many times. DNA of the CDR3: TGTGCCAGCAGTCCCGAGGGGGGTTACGAGCAGTACTTC. It codes for CASSPEGGYEQYF. This chain uses TRBV12-3 or TRBV12-4 with TRBJ2-7; D may be TRBD1 or TRBD2 (6 bases each). The CDR3 spans 13 residues. V was clipped by 5 bases and J by 4 bases, with 12 bases between them.

The table lists this clonotype with many counts. This chain connects TRBV2 to TRBJ1-2; D not certain. The CDR3 has 14 residues. Germline V gives CDR1 SNHLY, CDR2 FYNNEI. The germline V and J ends were trimmed by 10 bases and 8 bases, with 23 bases remaining between them. In DNA, the CDR3 is TGTGCCACAGTCAGAGGGCAGGTCATCGGGGGCTACACCTTC. This gives the protein CATVRGQVIGGYTF.

This clonotype was counted only a few times. The rearrangement uses TRBV5-5 and TRBJ1-2; perhaps TRBD1 as D (5 bases). The germline CDR1 and CDR2 sequences are SGHKS and YYEKEE (reference sequence). V was shortened by 4 bases and J by 4 bases, with 14 bases between the two germline ends. The length of the CDR3 is 14 residues. CDR3 protein: CASSHPGGAYGYTF. Written as DNA, the CDR3 is TGTGCCAGCAGCCATCCGGGCGGGGCCTATGGCTACACCTTC.

This clonotype was seen repeatedly, ten times or more. The chain is built from TRBV5-1 and TRBJ2-7; TRBD2 matches 12 bases. The germline gives CDR1 SGHRS, CDR2 YFSETQ. The CDR3 is 15 amino acids. J lost 7 bases, V lost 0 bases, and 5 bases had no gene match. The CDR3 region has the DNA TGCGCCAGCAGCTTGGCCCCTAGCGGGGGGGTTGAGCAGTACTTC. It yields the protein CASSLAPSGGVEQYF.

Ten or more counts support this clonotype. The genes are TRBV30 and TRBJ2-5, with 8 nucleotides matching TRBD2. This CDR3 is 13 amino acids long. Germline CDR1 reads GTSNPN; CDR2 reads SVGIG (reference sequence). The ends lost 3 bases at V and 4 bases at J; junction bases unmatched: 4. CDR3 residues: CAWSPAGGETQYF. The CDR3 bases are TGTGCCTGGAGCCCCGCGGGGGGAGAGACCCAGTACTTC.

This clonotype was recorded many times. The chain employs TRBV11-2 and TRBJ1-1; D remains unclear. The CDR3 is made up of 11 amino acids. V was trimmed by 2 bases and J by 7 bases, leaving 5 bases between them. Germline CDR1 and CDR2: SGHAT and FQNNGV. The CDR3 sequence is CASSLFGEAFF. CDR3 coding DNA: TGTGCCAGCAGCTTATTTGGTGAAGCTTTCTTT.

This clonotype has ten or more counts. The chain carries TRBV9 and TRBJ1-1; weak D call: TRBD1 (5 bases). This CDR3 has 15 amino acids. The ends were cut back, 0 bases at V and 1 base at J, with 10 bases in the middle. Germline assignment: CDR1 SGDLS and CDR2 YYNGEE. CDR3 DNA: TGTGCCAGCAGCGTAGTGGGGGAGCCGAACACTGAAGCTTTCTTT. Its translation: CASSVVGEPNTEAFF.